Below are 32 T cell receptor beta chains sequenced from a single sample in a study of memory CD4+ T cells and cytomegalovirus serostatus. Single viable CD3+CD4+CD8-CD45RO+ cells were sorted as the memory CD4+ T cells. Some clones are missing from TCRdb's copy, which holds only in-frame ones; the method was immunoSEQ multiplex PCR. Of 40,000 to 55,000 clones in the sample, 82% were seen once. The material sequenced was memory CD4+ T cells from blood. Receptors originate from an adult in good health and CMV-seronegative.

The rearrangement links TRBV9 to TRBJ1-4; D is perhaps TRBD1 (5 bases). Germline V CDR1 and CDR2: SGDLS, YYNGEE. There are 15 residues in the CDR3. Trimming took off 0 bases at V and 7 bases at J, with 13 bases between the two ends. The CDR3 loop is CASSVASGVGEKLFF. As DNA, the CDR3 is TGTGCCAGCAGCGTAGCGTCGGGGGTTGGTGAAAAACTGTTTTTT.

The rearrangement joins TRBV5-6 to TRBJ2-7; unclear D gene. Per the germline V gene, CDR1 is SGHDT and CDR2 is YYEEEE. The CDR3 runs 12 residues. V was trimmed by 4 bases and J by 1 base, leaving 6 bases between them. Here the CDR3 DNA reads TGTGCCAGCAGCCAAAGATCCTACGAGCAGTACTTC. This codes for CASSQRSYEQYF.

This chain links TRBV10-3 with TRBJ2-5; the D is unclear. Germline CDR1 ENHRY, CDR2 SYGVKD. This CDR3 has 12 amino acids. The V and J ends lost 3 bases and 5 bases respectively, with 7 bases between them. The CDR3 here is CAISDSWETQYF. The CDR3, as DNA: TGTGCCATCAGTGATTCCTGGGAGACCCAGTACTTC.

V usage is TRBV27 and J usage is TRBJ2-6; TRBD1 agrees at 9 bases. Germline V gives CDR1 MNHEY, CDR2 SMNVEV (reference sequence). V was clipped by 6 bases and J by 4 bases; unmatched bases: 19. The CDR3 has 20 amino acids. The CDR3 sequence: CASSPAEEGQGVRGANVLTF. The CDR3 region has the DNA TGTGCCAGCAGCCCGGCTGAGGAGGGACAGGGAGTTCGGGGGGCCAACGTCCTGACTTTC. The whole variable domain, remainder taken from reference TRBV27 and TRBJ2-6, is EAQVTQNPRYLITVTGKKLTVTCSQNMNHEYMSWYRQDPGLGLRQIYYSMNVEVTDKGDVPEGYKVSRKEKRNFPLILESPSPNQTSLYFCASSPAEEGQGVRGANVLTFGAGSRLTVL.

The V call is TRBV5-1, the J call TRBJ2-1; 9 positions agree with TRBD1. V lost 2 bases and J lost 3; bases outside the gene matches: 3. The CDR3 contains 15 residues. Germline V gene sequence: CDR1 SGHRS, CDR2 YFSETQ. CDR3 loop: CASSFGQGNYNEQFF. The CDR3 DNA reads as TGCGCCAGCAGCTTCGGACAGGGGAACTACAATGAGCAGTTCTTC.

This clone was seen a handful of times. V gene TRBV6-6 combines with J gene TRBJ1-2, with TRBD1 as a possible D gene (6 bases). The V gene's germline CDR1 is MNHNY and CDR2 SVGAGI (reference sequence). V was clipped by 6 bases and J by 5 bases, with 13 bases between them. This CDR3 is built from 13 residues. CDR3 region: CASSSETGYGYTF. In DNA form, the CDR3 reads TGTGCCAGCAGCTCAGAAACAGGGTATGGCTACACCTTC.

This rearrangement joins TRBV7-7 to TRBJ1-1; maybe TRBD1 (5 bases). V shed 5 bases and J shed 1 base, with 8 bases lying between them. This CDR3 contains 13 residues. Looked up from germline, CDR1 is SSHAT and CDR2 is FNYEAQ (reference sequence). The CDR3, as DNA: TGTGCCAGCAGCACTGACAGGAACACTGAAGCTTTCTTT. Its translation: CASSTDRNTEAFF.

V is TRBV5-4 and J is TRBJ2-7; 7 bases are a match to TRBD2. CDR1 SGHNT and CDR2 YYREEE come from the germline V gene (reference sequence). V shed 0 bases, J shed 4 bases, and the junction held 7 bases outside the gene matches. The CDR3 extends over 15 amino acids. In DNA, the CDR3 is TGTGCCAGCAGCTTGGAAGCGGGGAGGGGATACGAGCAGTACTTC. Its protein is CASSLEAGRGYEQYF. Supplemented by reference TRBV5-4 and TRBJ2-7, the full variable domain reads ETGVTQSPTHLIKTRGQQVTLRCSSQSGHNTVSWYQQALGQGPQFIFQYYREEENGRGNFPPRFSGLQFPNYSSELNVNALELDDSALYLCASSLEAGRGYEQYFGPGTRLTVT.

In its sample, this clone was seen a few times. The V call is TRBV6-5, the J call TRBJ2-3, with D maybe TRBD2 (6 bases). The germline gives CDR1 MNHEY, CDR2 SVGAGI. The CDR3 extends over 15 amino acids. The V end lost 3 bases, the J end lost 0 bases, and 10 bases lay between the germline ends. The CDR3 DNA follows: TGTGCCAGCAGTTATGGGACTGGCAGCACAGATACGCAGTATTTT. Encoded protein: CASSYGTGSTDTQYF.

This chain's CDR3 is CASVKAITDYEQYF. CDR3 DNA sequence: TGTGCCAGCGTCAAAGCCATCACAGACTACGAGCAGTACTTC. This chain uses TRBV6-1 with TRBJ2-7; D remains unclear. Trimming took off 8 bases at V and 3 bases at J, with 17 bases between the two ends. The CDR3 spans 14 residues. From germline, CDR1 is MNHNS and CDR2 SASEGT.

The chain's CDR3 is CASSLVGQSKPSYNEQFF. The CDR3 nucleotides read TGTGCCAGCAGCTTAGTGGGGCAGAGCAAGCCTTCCTACAATGAGCAGTTCTTC. The genes are TRBV7-9 and TRBJ2-1; maybe TRBD1 (5 bases). From germline, CDR1 is SEHNR and CDR2 FQNEAQ (reference sequence). V was pared by 1 base and J by 1 base, with 17 bases between. The CDR3 is 18 residues long.

This clone was counted only a few times. The CDR3 loop reads CASSEFRSPSPLHF. The DNA for the CDR3 is TGTGCCAGCAGTGAGTTCCGATCCCCTTCACCCCTCCACTTT. The rearrangement uses TRBV6-1 and TRBJ1-6, with D unresolved. The length of the CDR3 is 14 residues. Per the germline V gene, CDR1 is MNHNS and CDR2 is SASEGT. The V and J ends lost 3 bases and 9 bases respectively, with 12 bases between them.

This clone is a singleton in its sample. This chain connects TRBV2 to TRBJ2-1; 7 bases match TRBD1. V was pared by 8 bases and J by 6 bases, with 13 bases of the junction left unmatched. Germline loops: CDR1 SNHLY, CDR2 FYNNEI. The CDR3 loop spans 15 amino acids. The CDR3 DNA follows: TGTGCCAGCTCTCTGGGCACAGGGGCAAGCAATGAGCAGTTCTTC. Its translation is CASSLGTGASNEQFF.

This clone was counted a single time. The chain couples TRBV19 to TRBJ1-4; D is uncertain. The CDR3 totals 14 residues. In germline, CDR1 is LNHDA, CDR2 SQIVND (reference sequence). Trimming pared 9 bases from V and 0 bases from J, leaving 11 bases between. CDR3 sequence reads: CASGRIATNEKLFF. In nucleotides, the CDR3 is TGTGCCAGCGGAAGAATTGCAACTAATGAAAAACTGTTTTTT.

The V and J genes are TRBV5-1 and TRBJ2-2; 9 bases are a match to TRBD2. The CDR3 is made up of 17 amino acids. The V segment lost 6 bases and the J segment 0 bases; nucleotides outside the gene matches: 9. Germline-derived CDR1 and CDR2 are SGHRS and YFSETQ. This CDR3 reads CASMSASGVSNTGELFF. CDR3 nucleotide sequence: TGCGCCAGCATGTCAGCTAGCGGGGTTTCGAACACCGGGGAGCTGTTTTTT.

V and J are TRBV28 and TRBJ2-7; TRBD1 matches 7 bases. Losses at the gene ends were 3 bases for V and 13 bases for J; bases not matched to a gene: 9. The CDR3 sequence is 12 residues long. Germline V gene data show CDR1 as MDHEN and CDR2 as SYDVKM. The CDR3 reads CASSFRGQRCYF. CDR3 nucleotides: TGTGCCAGCAGTTTTAGGGGACAGCGTTGTTACTTC.

J is TRBJ1-5 and V is TRBV7-8; 8 positions match TRBD1. V lost 5 bases, J lost 7 bases, and 10 bases stayed unmatched. This CDR3 contains 15 residues. The V gene's germline CDR1 is SGHVS and CDR2 FQNEAQ. CDR3 bases: TGTGCCAGCAGCGAACTCAGGGGGCCGGGCCAGCCCCAGCATTTT. It translates to CASSELRGPGQPQHF.

V gene TRBV6-6 combines with J gene TRBJ1-6, with D unresolved. Trimming removed 2 bases from V and 6 bases from J, with 5 bases in between. Germline CDR1 is MNHNY and CDR2 is SVGAGI (reference sequence). The CDR3 sequence is 13 residues long. CDR3 in amino acids: CASSYNLNSPLHF. Written as DNA, the CDR3 is TGTGCCAGCAGTTACAACCTTAATTCACCCCTCCACTTT.

V is TRBV27 and J is TRBJ2-1, with D possibly matching TRBD2 (6 bases). CDR3 length: 12 residues. Per germline, CDR1 MNHEY and CDR2 SMNVEV (reference sequence). Deletions cut 8 bases from V and 6 bases from J, with 11 bases between. The DNA for the CDR3 is TGTGCCAGCCAGCGGGCGACCAATGAGCAGTTCTTC. Its translation is CASQRATNEQFF.

The CDR3 protein is CATKKRGSWGYTF. CDR3 DNA sequence: TGTGCCACCAAAAAAAGGGGGAGTTGGGGCTACACCTTC. V usage is TRBV19 and J usage is TRBJ1-2; D is perhaps TRBD1 (6 bases). The CDR3 contains 13 residues. Per the germline V gene, CDR1 is LNHDA and CDR2 is SQIVND (reference sequence). Trimming left V 10 bases short and J 8 bases short, with 20 bases between.

The chain recombines TRBV29-1 with TRBJ1-2; 10 bases agree with TRBD1. The CDR3 loop spans 16 amino acids. Germline CDR1 SQVTM, CDR2 ANQGSEA. The V segment lost 3 bases and the J segment 5 bases; nucleotides outside the gene matches: 12. CDR3 sequence reads: CSVDSTGTGEGYGYTF. CDR3 bases: TGCAGCGTTGATTCTACCGGGACAGGGGAAGGGTATGGCTACACCTTC.

About this clone itself: In the same sample, other DNA sequences code for this CDR3. The chain has TRBV5-1 and TRBJ1-1; D is perhaps TRBD1 (5 bases). Germline V gene data show CDR1 as SGHRS and CDR2 as YFSETQ. The length of the CDR3 is 14 residues. V was cut by 1 base and J by 1 base, with 8 bases left in between. The CDR3 spells CASSLNQGNTEAFF. The CDR3 coding sequence is TGCGCCAGCAGCTTGAACCAGGGGAACACTGAAGCTTTCTTT.

The J gene is TRBJ2-3, the V gene TRBV6-4, with 9 bases matching TRBD2. This CDR3 has 16 amino acids. Trimming cost V 4 bases and J 2 bases; bases outside gene matches: 7. Germline lookup yields CDR1 MRHNA and CDR2 SNTAGT. The DNA for the CDR3 is TGTGCCAGCAGTGTGTTGGCGGGGGGGTTCACAGATACGCAGTATTTT. Protein product: CASSVLAGGFTDTQYF.

The V call is TRBV6-1, the J call TRBJ2-5; D is unclear. This CDR3 has 15 residues. Trimming took 4 bases from V and 0 from J, leaving 12 bases between them. Germline V CDR1 and CDR2: MNHNS, SASEGT. CDR3 in amino acids: CASSGVGGYQETQYF. The CDR3 nucleotides are TGTGCCAGCAGTGGGGTGGGCGGATACCAAGAGACCCAGTACTTC.

The chain carries TRBV19 and TRBJ1-6, with 11 bases lining up with TRBD1. Germline V lookup: CDR1 LNHDA, CDR2 SQIVND (reference sequence). The CDR3 is 15 residues long. The V segment lost 5 bases and the J segment 9 bases; nucleotides outside the gene matches: 6. Written as DNA, the CDR3 is TGTGCCAGTAGTGTTACCGGGACAGGGGGTTCACCCCTCCACTTT. The encoded protein is CASSVTGTGGSPLHF.

The chain combines TRBV23-1 with TRBJ2-7; D ambiguous. TRBV23-1 has ORF status, its function being uncertain. The CDR3 extends over 16 amino acids. The V gene lost 0 bases and the J gene lost 3 bases, with 15 bases spanning the gap. The DNA for the CDR3 is TGCGCCAGCAGTCAATCAGCCGCGACCCAGCTCTACGAGCAGTACTTC. The encoded protein is CASSQSAATQLYEQYF.

The rearrangement links TRBV29-1 to TRBJ2-2; no clear D. The CDR3 sequence is 14 residues long. V dropped 8 bases and J dropped 0 bases, with 13 bases sitting between them. The germline CDR1 and CDR2 sequences are SQVTM and ANQGSEA. CDR3 in amino acids: CSIRFSANTGELFF. CDR3 DNA: TGCAGCATCCGTTTCAGCGCGAACACCGGGGAGCTGTTTTTT.

This sequence joins TRBV7-2 and TRBJ1-3; 7 bases are a match to TRBD1. The CDR3 sequence is 17 residues long. Germline lookup yields CDR1 SGHTA and CDR2 FQGNSA. The V gene end was trimmed by 1 base and the J gene end by 4 bases; junction bases not matched to a gene: 10. The DNA for the CDR3 is TGTGCCAGCAGCTTAGTTCGACAGGGAAGCTACGGAAACACCATATATTTT. Translating it yields CASSLVRQGSYGNTIYF. The whole variable domain, remainder taken from reference TRBV7-2 and TRBJ1-3, is GAGVSQSPSNKVTEKGKDVELRCDPISGHTALYWYRQSLGQGLEFLIYFQGNSAPDKSGLPSDRFSAERTGGSVSTLTIQRTQQEDSAVYLCASSLVRQGSYGNTIYFGEGSWLTVV.

This chain connects TRBV19 to TRBJ2-1, with TRBD1 identical over 7 bases. The CDR3 is 12 residues long. V lost 6 bases, J lost 7 bases, and 3 bases stayed unmatched. CDR1 is LNHDA, CDR2 SQIVND, per germline (reference sequence). DNA for the CDR3: TGTGCCAGTAGCCCACAGGGGAATGAGCAGTTCTTC. This codes for CASSPQGNEQFF.

The chain employs TRBV7-9 and TRBJ2-5; TRBD2 agrees at 8 bases. After removal of 4 bases from V and 5 bases from J, the junction contained 9 bases not matched to a gene. Germline V gives CDR1 SEHNR, CDR2 FQNEAQ (reference sequence). There are 15 residues in the CDR3. For the CDR3, the DNA is TGTGCCAGCAGCTCCCCCCCGGGGGGGCAGGAGACCCAGTACTTC. It specifies CASSSPPGGQETQYF. The complete variable domain, with remaining parts taken from reference TRBV7-9 and TRBJ2-5, reads DTGVSQNPRHKITKRGQNVTFRCDPISEHNRLYWYRQTLGQGPEFLTYFQNEAQLEKSRLLSDRFSAERPKGSFSTLEIQRTEQGDSAMYLCASSSPPGGQETQYFGPGTRLLVL.

The gene calls are TRBV6-5 and TRBJ1-6, with 7 bases fitting TRBD1. This CDR3 comprises 15 residues. Unmatched junction bases numbered 6, after V lost 3 bases and J lost 7 bases. CDR1 is MNHEY and CDR2 is SVGAGI in the germline V gene. The CDR3 region is CASSYRKQGNSPLHF. The CDR3 coding sequence is TGTGCCAGCAGTTATCGCAAACAGGGGAATTCACCCCTCCACTTT.

V and J are TRBV6-1 and TRBJ2-5, with TRBD1 matching 8 bases. The CDR3 extends over 15 amino acids. Germline V gene lookup returns CDR1 MNHNS and CDR2 SASEGT. V lost 3 bases and J lost 4; bases outside the gene matches: 7. Written as DNA, the CDR3 is TGTGCCAGCAGTGACCGACAGGGGAGCCGAGAGACCCAGTACTTC. Encoded protein: CASSDRQGSRETQYF.